Detailed here is one T cell receptor (beta chain). Its antigen is still unknown. The input lacks base qualities; no much larger clone sits a single base away. The sample is drawn from a study of cytomegalovirus exposure and HLA in healthy donors (TCRdb year 2017). Study-wide context: An earlier analysis of roughly 500 of the donors reported 250 to 300 Gb of sequence data and 100 million to 130 million unique TCR beta sequences from about 200 million T cells. Genome-wide SNP genotypes for about 55% of the roughly 670 donors were used in a later genetic analysis, which treated that subset as a discovery cohort. All discovery cohort repertoires had been generated on a single sequencing platform. Across some 400 genotyped donors of the cohort, an average of approximately 200,000 unique TCR beta nucleotide sequences per donor were sequenced, and roughly 20% of those sequences were non-productive. The later analysis used no new phenotypic data to find candidate immune exposures, relying instead on TCR beta sequences and their occurrence across donors. Roughly five DR-DQ haplotypes were handled as single units for association and clustering, since linkage in the cohort was strong. To decide whether each TCR beta V gene segment behaved as functional or pseudogenic, an earlier analysis of fewer than 750 of the donors relied on high-throughput TCR beta sequencing. Typing coverage differed by locus: A, B, C, DRB1 and DQB1 were typed in roughly 629-630 donors, DQA1 in around 500, DPA1 in around 610, and DPB1 in roughly 470. To study patterns of TCR occurrence, a later analysis re-analyzed previously published TCR beta repertoires from around 670 donors and added high-resolution HLA genotyping. Class I and class II HLA loci were covered by the typing at four-digit resolution. Donor age, sex, ethnicity and CMV serostatus were compiled alongside the repertoire data. High-throughput TCR immunosequencing, statistical association of individual TCRs with disease status, and machine learning were combined to predict cytomegalovirus infection status. An early release covering 550 to 700 HLA-typed donors comprised approximately 290 gigabases of sequencing data and 85 million to 100 million unique TCR sequences. The genetic ancestry cluster associated with self-reported Caucasian donors included around four fifths of the roughly 360 genotyped donors. The study was designed to test whether signatures of past pathogen exposure could be identified by cataloging public T cell receptors. Besides the first cohort of hundreds of subjects, a separate validation cohort made up of 95 to 150 different subjects was used. The T cell repertoires of 666 subjects were profiled by immunosequencing and related to cytomegalovirus serostatus. Overall study outcomes, separate from this receptor: A further reported finding was that TCR beta sequences accurately predicted the HLA-A and HLA-B alleles for most subjects in the first cohort. Because HLA typing was missing for some donors at each locus, association tests included only the typed subset. For the cohort, immune exposure information was limited to CMV serostatus. The cohort was sequenced for TCR beta chains only, and without alpha or paired-chain data the features that could be detected were limited. Strong co-occurrence of HLA alleles, especially DR and DQ, made assigning TCR associations to individual alleles difficult. Because the 87-base-pair reads could not distinguish some IMGT-functional V segments, including TRBV6-2 and TRBV6-3, those segments were excluded. In a later genetic analysis, fewer N-insertions in productive TCRs were reported among donors in an Asian-associated ancestry cluster than the roughly 700-donor mean. A later genetic analysis associated a missense DCLRE1C variant with V-gene and J-gene trimming of TCR beta chains, and an independent cohort replicated the association. According to a later analysis, most CMV-associated TCR beta chains appeared to be HLA-restricted, and the HLA associations seemed to be driven largely by CMV exposure. According to a later analysis, parvovirus B19, influenza, CMV and Epstein-Barr virus appeared linked to several top co-occurrence clusters. Correlated functional status among segregating V segments might be attributable to linkage disequilibrium, but an unknown experimental factor could not be ruled out. Sequencing depth was assumed to be roughly uniform across donors in the presence/absence analyses, though that assumption may not hold. A later analysis found that TCR association rates varied across HLA loci, with DRB1 alleles showing the most associated TCRs and HLA-C alleles the fewest. A total of 150 or so TCR beta chains were listed by the study as associated with cytomegalovirus. In vitro tests confirmed that a few of the cytomegalovirus-associated TCR beta chains recognize cytomegalovirus antigens. A cluster of highly shared sequence variants was judged likely to represent a technical artifact of the sequencing pipeline. In both the original and validation cohorts, the classifier was reported to diagnose cytomegalovirus status with high specificity and sensitivity. Most TCR sequences were seen in very few donors, while some public TCRs were found in many individuals. In a later analysis, HLA-associated TCR beta chains were found to be more clonally expanded and to have lower generation probabilities than equally common non-associated chains. The authors suggested that the approach could potentially be generalized to other disease states and immunological phenotypes. The earlier analysis of fewer than 750 of the donors excluded some 15 rarely observed V segments, including chromosome 9 orphons, because counts were too low. In a later analysis, around 15,000 TCR beta sequences were associated with specific HLA alleles at a false discovery rate of 0.05. In an earlier analysis of roughly 560 of the donors, most TCR beta V segments were observed in productive rearrangements about 87% or about 30% of the time, broadly matching IMGT annotations.

The cohort comprised some 730 healthy bone marrow donors. At the time of sampling, every cohort member was nominally healthy, though immune exposures that went unrecorded were likely present. The donor tested CMV seropositive and was one of the 289 seropositive cohort members. Every donor gave a peripheral blood sample, and the peripheral blood mononuclear cells from that sample were used for TCR beta sequencing. The Qiagen DNeasy Blood Extraction Kit was used to extract genomic DNA from the blood cell samples. V is shortened by 3 bases, J by 0 bases, and the region joining them spans 10 bases. Taken from the germline V gene (reference sequence), the CDR1 and CDR2 loops are GTSNPN and SVGIG. The CDR3 goes from the cysteine to the phenylalanine over 14 residues. Solely the CDR3 DNA is kept, with 42 bases framed from the first base. Preparation of the library involved the immunoSEQ multiplex PCR assay. The multiplex PCR relied on a mix of 60 forward primers for TCR Vbeta segments and 13 reverse primers for TCR Jbeta segments. A multiplex PCR assay on genomic DNA amplified the CDR3 region of rearranged TCR beta genes. The amplified TCR beta libraries were sequenced on the Illumina HiSeq System as 87-base-pair reads. The original pipeline was this. A later analysis tallied 75 million to 95 million unique TCR beta chains across the 666 repertoires, and roughly 11 million of those chains were shared by two or more donors. A nearest-neighbor algorithm error-corrected the raw reads and collapsed the reads into unique sequences, merging closely related sequences to remove PCR and sequencing errors. V, D and J gene segments were assigned by aligning CDR3 sequences to IMGT reference sequences. For a sequence to be retained, at least a six-nucleotide match to both a V gene segment and a J gene segment was required. A rearrangement was called productive if the CDR3 had no stop codons and remained in frame with V and J, and every other rearrangement was called non-productive. CDR3 was defined by IMGT convention, running from the second conserved V-encoded cysteine to the conserved J-encoded phenylalanine. The earlier analysis of 587 of the donors excluded sequences that lacked an unambiguous match to a single V gene segment. In an earlier analysis of roughly 600 of the donors, a V segment was called functional when productive rearrangements were above 56.7%, and segregating when the standard deviation between donors exceeded 5%. To diagnose cytomegalovirus status from the catalog of TCR beta chain sequences, a statistical classification framework was built. In a later analysis, V and J genes were assigned by comparing TCR nucleotide sequences against IMGT/GENE-DB human TR gene sequences. A later analysis assigned CDR3 sequences and most-parsimonious VDJ recombination scenarios with the TCRdist pipeline. In a later analysis, each TCR beta chain was defined by its CDR3 amino acid sequence together with its V-gene family, and reads lacking a unique V-gene family were excluded. As a way to deal with suspected cross-contamination and a sequencing artifact, a later analysis dropped under 600 nucleotide sequences that were highly shared and had low generation probability. A later analysis calculated a clonal expansion index for each public chain from normalized within-repertoire ranks of inferred template counts. In a later analysis, generation probabilities were computed using a VDJ recombination model fitted to out-of-frame rearrangements, and the results were checked against IGoR. A later analysis scored TCR-TCR, TCR-HLA and TCR-CMV co-occurrence with hypergeometric tests, applying a repertoire-size bias correction to TCR pairs. False discovery rates were estimated in a later analysis by permuting HLA or CMV assignments 20 times. In a later analysis, co-occurring TCRs were grouped using DBSCAN, with TCRdist sequence similarity added in when clustering inside HLA-allele-positive subsets. Repertoires with fewer than 30,000 or more than 120,000 public chains were left out of co-occurrence clustering, as were about 5 repertoires with anomalous nucleotide sharing. TCRdb's version of the immuneACCESS table is confined to in-frame rearrangements and falls short of the full clone set. An unresolved V gene accounts for under half of the shortfall where checked; the remainder is of unknown origin. V and J calls and clone size follow that table, whereas D and trimming were derived from the DNA. The table for this sample lists roughly 150,000 clones; 60% to 80% of them were counted only once. The ten largest clones take up roughly 10% of the sample.

The chain is made from TRBV30 and TRBJ2-3; possibly the D gene is TRBD1, per 5 matching bases. The sequence derives from a man in his late teens or twenties in good health and CMV-seropositive. Sequencing was done on a sample of PBMCs. The DNA sequence is as follows: TGTGCCTGGAGGGCAGGGCCTAGCACAGATACGCAGTATTTT. It specifies CAWRAGPSTDTQYF.